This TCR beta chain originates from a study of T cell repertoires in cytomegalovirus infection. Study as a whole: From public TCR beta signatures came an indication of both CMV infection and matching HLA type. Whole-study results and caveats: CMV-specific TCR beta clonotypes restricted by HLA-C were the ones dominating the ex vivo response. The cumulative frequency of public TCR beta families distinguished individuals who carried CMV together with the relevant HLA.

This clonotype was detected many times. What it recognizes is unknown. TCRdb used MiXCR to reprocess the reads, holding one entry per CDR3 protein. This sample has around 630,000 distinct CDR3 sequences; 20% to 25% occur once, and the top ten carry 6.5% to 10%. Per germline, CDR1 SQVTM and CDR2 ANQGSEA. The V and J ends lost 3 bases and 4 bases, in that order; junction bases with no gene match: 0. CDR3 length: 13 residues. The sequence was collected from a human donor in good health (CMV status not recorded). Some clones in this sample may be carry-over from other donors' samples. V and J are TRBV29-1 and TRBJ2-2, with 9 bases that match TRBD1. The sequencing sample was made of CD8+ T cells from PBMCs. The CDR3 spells CSVETGGTGELFF. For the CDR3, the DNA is TGCAGCGTTGAGACAGGGGGCACCGGGGAGCTGTTTTTT.